This T cell receptor beta chain was found in a study of blood T cell repertoires in COVID-19. Assay: immunoSEQ multiplex PCR; the TCRdb copy retains only in-frame clones and omits some. The sample lists 290,000 or so clones, roughly 86% occurring once. Germline assignment: CDR1 SNHLY and CDR2 FYNNEI. V trimming: 7 bases; J trimming: 5 bases; junction bases outside the gene matches: 2. This CDR3 comprises 12 residues. This clonotype originated in a woman between 18 and 29 years old who had recovered from COVID-19. The sequenced material came from PBMCs or T cells enriched from blood (not recorded which). This chain links TRBV2 with TRBJ1-2, with 9 bases that match TRBD1. The CDR3 coding sequence is TGTGCCAGCACGGACAGGGGTTATGGCTACACCTTC. This sequence encodes CASTDRGYGYTF.